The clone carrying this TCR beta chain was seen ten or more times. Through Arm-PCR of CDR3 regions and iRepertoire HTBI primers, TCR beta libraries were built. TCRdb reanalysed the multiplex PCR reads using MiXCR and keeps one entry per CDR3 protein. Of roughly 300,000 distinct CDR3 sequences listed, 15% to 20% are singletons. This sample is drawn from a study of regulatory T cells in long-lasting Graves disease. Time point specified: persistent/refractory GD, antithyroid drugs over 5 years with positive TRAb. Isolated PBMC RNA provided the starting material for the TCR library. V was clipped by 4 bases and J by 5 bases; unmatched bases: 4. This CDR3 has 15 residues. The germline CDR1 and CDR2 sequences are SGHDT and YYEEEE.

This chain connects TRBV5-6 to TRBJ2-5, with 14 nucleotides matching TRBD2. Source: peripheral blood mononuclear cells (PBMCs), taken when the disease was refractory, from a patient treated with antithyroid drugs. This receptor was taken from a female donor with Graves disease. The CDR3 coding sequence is TGTGCCAGCAGCGGACTAGCGGGAGGTGGTGAGACCCAGTACTTC. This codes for CASSGLAGGGETQYF.